This T cell receptor (beta chain) was profiled in a study of Ad26.COV2.S vaccination and SARS-CoV-2 variants. Study-wide results and caveats: Vaccinees and placebo recipients showed similar non-spike TCR breadth. An underestimation of total T cell responses may have resulted from the TCR breadth and depth analyses.

Points on this clone: What it recognizes is unknown.

This table comes from immunoSEQ multiplex PCR, and its TCRdb copy is limited to in-frame clones, with some not included. This sample yields about 98,000 clones, of which around three quarters are seen a single time; about 18% belongs to the top ten. J lost 5 bases, V lost 3 bases, and 4 bases had no gene match. Looked up from germline, CDR1 is LGHDT and CDR2 is YNNKEL (reference sequence). The CDR3 loop spans 14 amino acids. The V call is TRBV3-1 (or the pseudogene TRBV3-2), the J call TRBJ2-5; TRBD1 agrees at 9 bases. The specimen was peripheral blood, collected after recovery from COVID-19. The source is a human donor who had recovered from COVID-19. The CDR3: CASSHGQGRETQYF. CDR3 coding DNA: TGTGCCAGCAGCCACGGACAGGGGCGGGAGACCCAGTACTTC.